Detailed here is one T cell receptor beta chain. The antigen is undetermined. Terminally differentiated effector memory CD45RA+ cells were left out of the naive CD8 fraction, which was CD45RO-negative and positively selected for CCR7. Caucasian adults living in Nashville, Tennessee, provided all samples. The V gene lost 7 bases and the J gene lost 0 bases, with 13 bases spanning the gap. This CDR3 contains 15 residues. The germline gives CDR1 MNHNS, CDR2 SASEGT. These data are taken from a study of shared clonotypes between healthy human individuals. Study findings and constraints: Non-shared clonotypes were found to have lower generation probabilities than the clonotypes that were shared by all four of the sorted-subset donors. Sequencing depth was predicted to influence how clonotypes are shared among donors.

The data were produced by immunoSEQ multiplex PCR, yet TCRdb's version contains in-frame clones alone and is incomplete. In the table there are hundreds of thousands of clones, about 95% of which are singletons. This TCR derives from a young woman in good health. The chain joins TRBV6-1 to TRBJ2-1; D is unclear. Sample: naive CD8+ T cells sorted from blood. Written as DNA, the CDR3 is TGTGCCAGCACCTTACTATTTAGCTCCTACAATGAGCAGTTCTTC. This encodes CASTLLFSSYNEQFF.